This entry describes one T cell receptor beta chain. The repertoire was sequenced with immunoSEQ multiplex PCR; TCRdb's copy has only in-frame clones and lacks some. Of around 30,000 clones in the sample, 78% are singletons; the top ten hold around 2.2%. These data originate in a study of preoperative IRX-2 immunotherapy in early breast cancer. CDR3 length equals 13 residues. Germline-derived CDR1 and CDR2 are MNHGY and SAAAGT. The V end lost 10 bases, the J end lost 2 bases, and 14 bases lay between the germline ends. Treatment: preoperative locoregional IRX-2 cytokine immunotherapy. This phase Ib study tested locoregional IRX-2 cytokine immunotherapy given before surgery.

The TCR originated in a human donor with breast cancer. The sample consisted of lymph node tissue, taken before IRX-2 immunotherapy. The chain carries TRBV6-8 and TRBJ2-5; D is possibly TRBD1 (6 bases). The CDR3 spells CAITRTAQETQYF. CDR3 DNA: TGTGCCATCACTCGGACAGCTCAAGAGACCCAGTACTTC.